This is a list of T cell receptor beta chains from one sample in a study of identical twins. Via MiXCR, TCRdb re-called the 5' RACE reads, giving one row per CDR3 protein. Among about 570,000 distinct CDR3 sequences listed, 9.6% were seen once. The sample was also linked to a second study, of yellow fever vaccine responses in identical twins.

The sample consisted of PBMCs. The receptors were sampled from a young woman in good health. Each CDR3 is given with its conserved first and last residue. Fields, in order: J gene, clone size, V gene, D gene, CDR3 DNA, CDR3 protein. D genes are given only for firm matches. Size is stated for part of the rows, as once, few or many counts, or as a class when the clone is expanded.

J gene: TRBJ2-2
clone size: many
V gene: TRBV2
D gene: NA
CDR3 DNA: TGTGCCAGCAGGAAACAGGGTGGAAACACCGGGGAGCTGTTTTTT
CDR3 protein: CASRKQGGNTGELFF

J gene: TRBJ2-7
clone size: many
V gene: TRBV2
D gene: TRBD2
CDR3 DNA: TGTGCCAGCATCGCGGGACTAGCGGGAGGTCCGGTCACCTACGAGCAGTACTTC
CDR3 protein: CASIAGLAGGPVTYEQYF

J gene: TRBJ2-7
clone size: NA
V gene: TRBV6-1
D gene: TRBD2
CDR3 DNA: TGTGCCAGCAAGCCACCACTAGCGGGAGTTTACGAGCAGTACTTC
CDR3 protein: CASKPPLAGVYEQYF

J gene: TRBJ2-2
clone size: few
V gene: TRBV28
D gene: NA
CDR3 DNA: TGTGCCAGCAGTTTGGGGTACGGGGACGGGGAGCTGTTTTTT
CDR3 protein: CASSLGYGDGELFF

J gene: TRBJ2-7
clone size: few
V gene: TRBV5-1
D gene: NA
CDR3 DNA: TGCGCCAGCAGCTTGGGACAGCGACCCTACGAGCAGTACTTC
CDR3 protein: CASSLGQRPYEQYF

J gene: TRBJ2-2
clone size: many
V gene: TRBV12-3/TRBV12-4
D gene: TRBD1
CDR3 DNA: TGTGCCAGCAGTACAAGACAGGGGGCGATAGCCGGGGAGCTGTTTTTT
CDR3 protein: CASSTRQGAIAGELFF

J gene: TRBJ2-7
clone size: few
V gene: TRBV29-1
D gene: NA
CDR3 DNA: TGCAGCGTTGAATTGTCGGGGGTATACGAGCAGTACTTC
CDR3 protein: CSVELSGVYEQYF

J gene: TRBJ2-1
clone size: NA
V gene: TRBV11-2
D gene: NA
CDR3 DNA: TGTGCCAGCCGTAATGGGGGACTGCTGTACAATGAGCAGTTCTTC
CDR3 protein: CASRNGGLLYNEQFF

J gene: TRBJ1-5
clone size: few
V gene: TRBV28
D gene: NA
CDR3 DNA: TGTGCCAGCAGTTTACCCGGGACAACCAACAATCAGCCCCAGCATTTT
CDR3 protein: CASSLPGTTNNQPQHF

J gene: TRBJ1-1
clone size: many
V gene: TRBV6-2/TRBV6-3
D gene: TRBD1
CDR3 DNA: TGTGCCAGCAGTTACGCAGGGGGCACTGAAGCTTTCTTT
CDR3 protein: CASSYAGGTEAFF

J gene: TRBJ2-2
clone size: many
V gene: TRBV5-5
D gene: NA
CDR3 DNA: TGTGCCAGCAGCTTATATGGATCGAACACCGGGGAGCTGTTTTTT
CDR3 protein: CASSLYGSNTGELFF

J gene: TRBJ1-2
clone size: NA
V gene: TRBV7-2
D gene: NA
CDR3 DNA: TGTGCCAGCAGAACGACGGCACTTGATGGCTACACCTTC
CDR3 protein: CASRTTALDGYTF

J gene: TRBJ2-5
clone size: NA
V gene: TRBV11-2
D gene: TRBD2
CDR3 DNA: TGTGCCAGCAGCTTAGATCCGGGACTACCGGGACGGGAGACCCAGTACTTC
CDR3 protein: CASSLDPGLPGRETQYF

J gene: TRBJ2-4
clone size: NA
V gene: TRBV2
D gene: TRBD1
CDR3 DNA: TGTGCCAGCAGGTACGGGACAGGGAGGAACATTCAGTACTTC
CDR3 protein: CASRYGTGRNIQYF

J gene: TRBJ2-7
clone size: many
V gene: TRBV7-2
D gene: TRBD2
CDR3 DNA: TGTGCCAGCAGCTCCTCGGGGGGGAACATCTACGAGCAGTACTTC
CDR3 protein: CASSSSGGNIYEQYF

J gene: TRBJ1-2
clone size: NA
V gene: TRBV14
D gene: NA
CDR3 DNA: TGTGCCAGCAGCAGTAGTGCCTATGGCTACACCTTC
CDR3 protein: CASSSSAYGYTF

J gene: TRBJ2-2
clone size: NA
V gene: TRBV7-2
D gene: TRBD1
CDR3 DNA: TGTGCCAGCAGCTTACCCCAGGGGGCGAACACCGGGGAGCTGTTTTTT
CDR3 protein: CASSLPQGANTGELFF

J gene: TRBJ2-1
clone size: NA
V gene: TRBV20-1
D gene: TRBD2
CDR3 DNA: TGCAGTGCTATTCTGCGGGAGGTTATGGGCAATGAGCAGTTCTTC
CDR3 protein: CSAILREVMGNEQFF

J gene: TRBJ2-7
clone size: many
V gene: TRBV6-1
D gene: TRBD1
CDR3 DNA: TGTGCCAGCAGTAGGACAGGGATAACGAGTGAGCAGTACTTC
CDR3 protein: CASSRTGITSEQYF

J gene: TRBJ1-6
clone size: many
V gene: TRBV4-2
D gene: NA
CDR3 DNA: TGTGCCAGCAGCCAAGAAGGACAGATAACGAGCTCCTATAATTCACCCCTCCACTTT
CDR3 protein: CASSQEGQITSSYNSPLHF

J gene: TRBJ2-3
clone size: few
V gene: TRBV12-3/TRBV12-4
D gene: TRBD2
CDR3 DNA: TGTGCCAGCAGTTTTTGGAGCGGGGGGGTAAGCACAGATACGCAGTATTTT
CDR3 protein: CASSFWSGGVSTDTQYF

J gene: TRBJ2-2
clone size: many
V gene: TRBV24-1
D gene: NA
CDR3 DNA: TGTGCCACCAGATCCATGAACACCGGGGAGCTGTTTTTT
CDR3 protein: CATRSMNTGELFF

J gene: TRBJ2-7
clone size: few
V gene: TRBV29-1
D gene: NA
CDR3 DNA: TGCAGCGTTGTGGAGGGCAACTACGAGCAGTACTTC
CDR3 protein: CSVVEGNYEQYF

J gene: TRBJ2-3
clone size: few
V gene: TRBV10-3
D gene: NA
CDR3 DNA: TGTGCCATCAGTGAGATGGATACGCAGTATTTT
CDR3 protein: CAISEMDTQYF

J gene: TRBJ2-7
clone size: few
V gene: TRBV5-1
D gene: NA
CDR3 DNA: TGCGCCACCTCGTATGGGGGGCGCGAAGGCGAGCAGTACTTC
CDR3 protein: CATSYGGREGEQYF

J gene: TRBJ2-7
clone size: few
V gene: TRBV3-1
D gene: NA
CDR3 DNA: TGTGCCAGCAGCCAAGTTGAGGTCGGAAGCTACGAGCAGTACTTC
CDR3 protein: CASSQVEVGSYEQYF

J gene: TRBJ2-1
clone size: many
V gene: TRBV9
D gene: NA
CDR3 DNA: TGTGCCAGCAGCTACCCAGGGCTCAATGAGCAGTTCTTC
CDR3 protein: CASSYPGLNEQFF

J gene: TRBJ1-5
clone size: many
V gene: TRBV7-9
D gene: NA
CDR3 DNA: TGTGCCAGCAGCTCCGGGACGGTCAATCAGCCCCAGCATTTT
CDR3 protein: CASSSGTVNQPQHF

J gene: TRBJ2-5
clone size: NA
V gene: TRBV20-1
D gene: NA
CDR3 DNA: TGCAGTGCTAGAGATAATGGGAATCCTCGGAAAGAGACCCAGTACTTC
CDR3 protein: CSARDNGNPRKETQYF

J gene: TRBJ2-1
clone size: few
V gene: TRBV2
D gene: TRBD2
CDR3 DNA: TGTGCCACCCGTTCTGGGCTAGCGGGGGACAATGAGCAGTTCTTC
CDR3 protein: CATRSGLAGDNEQFF

J gene: TRBJ2-1
clone size: few
V gene: TRBV7-2
D gene: NA
CDR3 DNA: TGTGCCAGCAGCCCCGCCGGGGCCTATTCTAGCAATGAGCAGTTCTTC
CDR3 protein: CASSPAGAYSSNEQFF

J gene: TRBJ2-2
clone size: few
V gene: TRBV6-1
D gene: NA
CDR3 DNA: TGTGCCAGCAGTGACCCGAACCAACCCGGGGAGCTGTTTTTT
CDR3 protein: CASSDPNQPGELFF

J gene: TRBJ2-1
clone size: few
V gene: TRBV4-1
D gene: TRBD2
CDR3 DNA: TGCGCCAGCAGCCAGACGGGACTAGCTTACAATGAGCAGTTCTTC
CDR3 protein: CASSQTGLAYNEQFF

J gene: TRBJ2-6
clone size: many
V gene: TRBV15
D gene: NA
CDR3 DNA: TGTGCCACCAGCAGAGATAAATCTGGGGCCAACGTCCTGACTTTC
CDR3 protein: CATSRDKSGANVLTF

J gene: TRBJ1-2
clone size: NA
V gene: TRBV7-9
D gene: NA
CDR3 DNA: TGTGCCAGCAGCCATCAGGACAGAAACTATGGCTACACCTTC
CDR3 protein: CASSHQDRNYGYTF

J gene: TRBJ2-3
clone size: few
V gene: TRBV7-9
D gene: TRBD1
CDR3 DNA: TGTGCCAGCAGCTCGGTACAGGGGGGCACAGATACGCAGTATTTT
CDR3 protein: CASSSVQGGTDTQYF

J gene: TRBJ1-4
clone size: few
V gene: TRBV12-3/TRBV12-4
D gene: TRBD1
CDR3 DNA: TGTGCCAGCAGTTGGGACAGGGGACAGGCAACTAATGAAAAACTGTTTTTT
CDR3 protein: CASSWDRGQATNEKLFF

J gene: TRBJ2-7
clone size: many
V gene: TRBV6-1
D gene: NA
CDR3 DNA: TGTGCCAGCACACCCAAGTGGACCGGGGGAGAGCAGTACTTC
CDR3 protein: CASTPKWTGGEQYF

J gene: TRBJ2-3
clone size: few
V gene: TRBV12-5
D gene: TRBD1
CDR3 DNA: TGTGCTAGTGGTTTGGTACCAAAGGACAGGGGAATTGGCACAGATACGCAGTATTTT
CDR3 protein: CASGLVPKDRGIGTDTQYF

J gene: TRBJ2-1
clone size: many
V gene: TRBV20-1
D gene: NA
CDR3 DNA: TGCAGTGCTAGAGTACAGGCGCACCTTAATGAGCAGTTCTTC
CDR3 protein: CSARVQAHLNEQFF

J gene: TRBJ2-7
clone size: many
V gene: TRBV29-1
D gene: NA
CDR3 DNA: TGCAGCGTTGATGGGGGCCCCTTCAACTACGAGCAGTACTTC
CDR3 protein: CSVDGGPFNYEQYF

J gene: TRBJ1-6
clone size: few
V gene: TRBV10-3
D gene: TRBD1
CDR3 DNA: TGTGCCATCAGTGAGTTGGGACAGGGGGCCAATTCACCCCTCCACTTT
CDR3 protein: CAISELGQGANSPLHF

J gene: TRBJ2-7
clone size: many
V gene: TRBV5-1
D gene: NA
CDR3 DNA: TGCGCCAGCACGGTCGGGAGCGGCTACGAGCAGTACTTC
CDR3 protein: CASTVGSGYEQYF

J gene: TRBJ2-3
clone size: NA
V gene: TRBV12-3/TRBV12-4
D gene: NA
CDR3 DNA: TGTGCCAGCAGTTTACGCCCTGCCCAGCCCACAGATACGCAGTATTTT
CDR3 protein: CASSLRPAQPTDTQYF

J gene: TRBJ2-5
clone size: NA
V gene: TRBV20-1
D gene: TRBD2
CDR3 DNA: TGCAGTGCTAGAGACCCGGGTGGGACTAGCGGGAAAACCCAAGAGACCCAGTACTTC
CDR3 protein: CSARDPGGTSGKTQETQYF

J gene: TRBJ2-7
clone size: few
V gene: TRBV7-9
D gene: NA
CDR3 DNA: TGTGCCAGCTTCCGGCAGGGTGGGACCTACGAGCAGTACTTC
CDR3 protein: CASFRQGGTYEQYF

J gene: TRBJ2-2
clone size: many
V gene: TRBV5-1
D gene: TRBD1
CDR3 DNA: TGCGCCAGCAGCCAGACAGGGTCCAGCGGGGAGCTGTTTTTT
CDR3 protein: CASSQTGSSGELFF

J gene: TRBJ2-1
clone size: NA
V gene: TRBV6-2/TRBV6-3
D gene: NA
CDR3 DNA: TGTGCCAGCAGTTACTCGACTGGTGAGCAGTTCTTC
CDR3 protein: CASSYSTGEQFF

J gene: TRBJ2-3
clone size: many
V gene: TRBV4-1
D gene: NA
CDR3 DNA: TGCGCCAGCAGCCCACTCCCGTCAGATACGCAGTATTTT
CDR3 protein: CASSPLPSDTQYF

J gene: TRBJ2-7
clone size: many
V gene: TRBV20-1
D gene: NA
CDR3 DNA: TGCAGTGCTCTTCTCGCGGGAAGACCGCCTTACGAGCAGTACTTC
CDR3 protein: CSALLAGRPPYEQYF

J gene: TRBJ1-6
clone size: few
V gene: TRBV12-3/TRBV12-4
D gene: NA
CDR3 DNA: TGTGCCAGCAGGGTCCTAAGGGCACCCCTCCACTTT
CDR3 protein: CASRVLRAPLHF

J gene: TRBJ1-1
clone size: NA
V gene: TRBV30
D gene: NA
CDR3 DNA: TGTGCCTGGGACCATCAGGGTAAGGGGCTCACTGAAGCTTTCTTT
CDR3 protein: CAWDHQGKGLTEAFF

J gene: TRBJ2-1
clone size: NA
V gene: TRBV6-2/TRBV6-3
D gene: TRBD1
CDR3 DNA: TGTGCCACGACATGGGACAGGAGTGACAATGAGCAGTTCTTC
CDR3 protein: CATTWDRSDNEQFF